The rows below give T cell receptor beta chains drawn from one sample of a study of T cell responses to AZD1222 COVID-19 vaccine. Using immunoSEQ multiplex PCR, the repertoire was profiled, and TCRdb retains in-frame clones only, with some absent. The sample includes about 84,000 clones, approximately 85% of them seen just once. The starting material was peripheral blood, obtained 28 days after the second AZD1222 dose. The receptors were sampled from an adult who received the AZD1222 COVID-19 vaccine. CDR3s leave out the opening cysteine and the closing phenylalanine or tryptophan. The D gene is left open where the match is weak. The size of a clone is reported for some rows only, either as once, few or many, or as a class for expanded clones.

clone size	D gene	CDR3 length	V gene	CDR3 protein
NA	NA	12	TRBV28	ASSLGRYQETQY
NA	TRBD1	13	TRBV3-1/TRBV3-2	ASSQIGGGYSPLH
NA	TRBD1	13	TRBV6-2/TRBV6-3	ASSYSDRGIYEQY
NA	NA	11	TRBV11-1	ASSLARAGEAF
once	NA	13	TRBV27	ASSQLDGSNQPQH
NA	NA	13	TRBV5-4	ASSLAKVVNSPLH
NA	NA	9	TRBV6-5	ASGGGDTQY
NA	NA	14	TRBV4-3	ASSHNPQGSKNIQY
NA	NA	10	TRBV4-2	ASSRAGNEQF
once	NA	11	TRBV7-9	ASSHWGDYEQY
NA	NA	14	TRBV4-2	ASSQDNGGMNTEAF